The clone carrying this TCR beta chain has a single count. The source of the sample is a study of blood T cell repertoires in COVID-19. The protocol was immunoSEQ multiplex PCR, while the TCRdb copy is restricted to in-frame clones and leaves out a portion. The sample yields 65,000 to 90,000 clones, about 91% seen once. The TCR comes from a woman aged 80 or over with acute or convalescent COVID-19. The sequenced sample consisted of peripheral blood.

Here the CDR3 reads CASLGLAGSDTQYF. CDR3 bases: TGTGCCAGCCTAGGGCTAGCGGGATCAGATACGCAGTATTTT. This chain uses TRBV2 with TRBJ2-3; 9 bases map to TRBD2. Germline V gene data show CDR1 as SNHLY and CDR2 as FYNNEI. The CDR3 loop spans 14 amino acids. V lost 8 bases, J lost 4 bases, and 7 bases stayed unmatched.